The rows below give T cell receptor beta chains drawn from one sample of a study of blood T cell repertoires in COVID-19. The data were produced by immunoSEQ multiplex PCR, yet TCRdb's version contains in-frame clones alone and is incomplete. This sample has some 150,000 clones; 75% to 85% occur once, and the top ten carry roughly 7.2%. Sequenced material: peripheral blood. The receptors come from a woman aged 50 to 60 in a cohort sampled during active or convalescent COVID-19. The CDR3 runs from the conserved cysteine through the conserved F or W. The D gene is left open where the match is weak. For some rows the clone size is stated as once, few or many, or as a class when expanded; others skip it.

cdr3_nt cdr3_aa v_call clone_size j_call d_call
TGCGCCAGCAGCTTCACTAGCGGGGCTAATGAGCAGTACTTC CASSFTSGANEQYF TRBV5-1 NA TRBJ2-7 TRBD2
TGCAGCGTCCCCAAGATTCAGACAGGGCCATGGGAAAAACTGTTTTTT CSVPKIQTGPWEKLFF TRBV29-1 NA TRBJ1-4 TRBD1
TGTGCCAGCAGCCCGGGGGGGTACACCGGGGAGCTGTTTTTT CASSPGGYTGELFF TRBV7-9 NA TRBJ2-2 TRBD2
TGCGCCAGCAACACCAGGGTTGTAGTGTGGTCTGGGGCCAACGTCCTGACTTTC CASNTRVVVWSGANVLTF TRBV10-1 NA TRBJ2-6 NA
TGTGCCAGCAGGAACAGGGGAGGTCAGCCCCAGCATTTT CASRNRGGQPQHF TRBV6-6 NA TRBJ1-5 TRBD1
TGTGCCAGTAGTATGCGGGACAGGGCCTATGGCTACACCTTC CASSMRDRAYGYTF TRBV19 NA TRBJ1-2 TRBD1
TGTGCCAGCAGCCTCCCGCTGGGTGGGGGCCCAGATACGCAGTATTTT CASSLPLGGGPDTQYF TRBV7-8 NA TRBJ2-3 NA
TGTGCCAGCAGCTCATGGGAGGGTAGCACAGATACGCAGTATTTT CASSSWEGSTDTQYF TRBV11-3 NA TRBJ2-3 TRBD2
TGTGCCAGCAGCTCGACAGGGGCAGACAATCAGCCCCAGCATTTT CASSSTGADNQPQHF TRBV5-5 NA TRBJ1-5 TRBD1
TGTGCCAGCAGCTCTTGGGGGCGCGAAGGCTACACCTTC CASSSWGREGYTF TRBV7-9 NA TRBJ1-2 NA
TGTGCCAGCTCACCGTTATCCATTATGAGTAAAGAGACCCAGTACTTC CASSPLSIMSKETQYF TRBV18 NA TRBJ2-5 NA
TGTGCCAGCAGCTTCCCTCACGGACTCGCAAATTCACCCCTCCACTTT CASSFPHGLANSPLHF TRBV7-9 NA TRBJ1-6 NA
TGCGCCAGCAGCCAAGATCACAGGGAAGGAAATGGCTACACCTTC CASSQDHREGNGYTF TRBV4-1 NA TRBJ1-2 NA
TGTGCTAGTGGACCCGGGACAGCTAACTATGGCTACACCTTC CASGPGTANYGYTF TRBV12-5 NA TRBJ1-2 TRBD1
TGTGCCAGCAGTTATGTAGGCAGGGGGCGAGAGACCCAGTACTTC CASSYVGRGRETQYF TRBV6-6 few TRBJ2-5 TRBD1
TGTGCCAGCAGTTACTCACAGGGACGGCATGGCTACACCTTC CASSYSQGRHGYTF TRBV6-5 NA TRBJ1-2 NA
TGTGCCAGCAGCGGACAGCAGCGGACCGGGGAGCTGTTTTTT CASSGQQRTGELFF TRBV6-5 NA TRBJ2-2 NA
TGCGCCAGCAGCTTTACTACAAACACTGAAGCTTTCTTT CASSFTTNTEAFF TRBV5-1 NA TRBJ1-1 NA
TGCAGCGTTGAAGATTTTGCCAGGGAGGTCGGCTACACCTTC CSVEDFAREVGYTF TRBV29-1 NA TRBJ1-2 NA
TGTGCCAGCTCGCCAGTTACGAGGCGGGGGGGCGATACGCAGTATTTT CASSPVTRRGGDTQYF TRBV6-6 NA TRBJ2-3 TRBD2
TGTGCCAGCAGCTTGGGAGGGACAGGCTCCTACGAGCAGTACTTC CASSLGGTGSYEQYF TRBV5-4 once TRBJ2-7 TRBD1
TGTGCCAGCCTGCGGGGGGAGAACACCGGGGAGCTGTTTTTT CASLRGENTGELFF TRBV2 NA TRBJ2-2 TRBD2
TGTGCCAGCAGTCGGGGACAGAGCTCCTACGAGCAGTACTTC CASSRGQSSYEQYF TRBV6-2/TRBV6-3 many TRBJ2-7 TRBD1
TGTGCCAGCAGCCCTCGACCCCTAGCGGGGGGTGCTCGCGAGCAGTTCTTC CASSPRPLAGGAREQFF TRBV14 NA TRBJ2-1 TRBD2
TGCGCCAGCAGCGAAGGACAGCAACACACTGAAGCTTTCTTT CASSEGQQHTEAFF TRBV5-1 NA TRBJ1-1 NA
TGTGCCAGCAGCTTCGACAGGGCCTATGGCTACACCTTC CASSFDRAYGYTF TRBV7-2 NA TRBJ1-2 TRBD1
TGTGCCAGCAGCCAAGATATCAATGAGCAGTTCTTC CASSQDINEQFF TRBV3-1/TRBV3-2 NA TRBJ2-1 NA
TGTGCCTGGAGCCAAGGGACAGATCAGCCCCAGCATTTT CAWSQGTDQPQHF TRBV30 once TRBJ1-5 TRBD1
TGTGCCAGTATTAGCGGGGGTTTCACCGGGGAGCTGTTTTTT CASISGGFTGELFF TRBV19 NA TRBJ2-2 TRBD2
TGTGCCAGCAGTACCCCGGGGGCGAACACCGGGGAGCTGTTTTTT CASSTPGANTGELFF TRBV6-5 NA TRBJ2-2 NA
TGTGCCTGGAAACCGGGACAGACCTACGAGCAGTACTTC CAWKPGQTYEQYF TRBV30 NA TRBJ2-7 TRBD1
TGTGCCAGCAGCGCCCAGAGGGGACAGGGTAGCGGCTATGGCTACACCTTC CASSAQRGQGSGYGYTF TRBV9 NA TRBJ1-2 TRBD1
TGCGCCAGCAGCCAAGGACTAGCGGTGGGGTTTGGCGACAATGAGCAGTTCTTC CASSQGLAVGFGDNEQFF TRBV4-1 NA TRBJ2-1 TRBD2
TGTGCCAGCAGTCCCGGGACAGAAATCTACGAGCAGTACTTC CASSPGTEIYEQYF TRBV27 NA TRBJ2-7 TRBD1
TGTGCCAGCCACAGGGGGCTGGGTGGCTACACCTTC CASHRGLGGYTF TRBV30 NA TRBJ1-2 TRBD1
TGTGCCAGCAGCCAAGATCTCCCCTACAATGAGCAGTTCTTC CASSQDLPYNEQFF TRBV3-1/TRBV3-2 once TRBJ2-1 NA
TGTGCCAGCAGGATAGGGGGGGGGAACACTGAAGCTTTCTTT CASRIGGGNTEAFF TRBV5-4 NA TRBJ1-1 NA
TGTGCCAGCAGCGAAACGGGACAGGGCACTCAGCCCCAGCATTTT CASSETGQGTQPQHF TRBV2 NA TRBJ1-5 TRBD1
TGTGCCAGCAGTCGTTCCGGGACAGGGGGCGCCCGAAATGAAAAACTGTTTTTT CASSRSGTGGARNEKLFF TRBV6-6 NA TRBJ1-4 TRBD1
TGTGCCAGCAGCCCGACTCAACAGAACACCGGGGAGCTGTTTTTT CASSPTQQNTGELFF TRBV7-2 NA TRBJ2-2 NA
TGTGCCAGCAGCTTGGGTTCGGGCACTGAAGCTTTCTTT CASSLGSGTEAFF TRBV5-5 NA TRBJ1-1 NA
TGTGCCAGCAGCGTAGAGGTACAGGGGCATTCACCCCTCCACTTT CASSVEVQGHSPLHF TRBV9 NA TRBJ1-6 TRBD1
TGTGCCAGCAGTAGGCGGCGCACCACAGATACGCAGTATTTT CASSRRRTTDTQYF TRBV6-5 NA TRBJ2-3 NA
TGTGCCAGCACCCAGACAGGGTTTGCTTCACCCCTCCACTTT CASTQTGFASPLHF TRBV6-5 NA TRBJ1-6 TRBD1
TGTGCCAGCTCACCCGGGACAGGGATGGGTGAAGCTTTCTTT CASSPGTGMGEAFF TRBV18 NA TRBJ1-1 TRBD1
TGTGCCAGCAGCTTGAGCGGTTATGGAGGCTACACCTTC CASSLSGYGGYTF TRBV5-8 NA TRBJ1-2 NA
TGTGCCAGCAGCCGCAGGGGTACCTACAATGAGCAGTTCTTC CASSRRGTYNEQFF TRBV3-1/TRBV3-2 NA TRBJ2-1 NA